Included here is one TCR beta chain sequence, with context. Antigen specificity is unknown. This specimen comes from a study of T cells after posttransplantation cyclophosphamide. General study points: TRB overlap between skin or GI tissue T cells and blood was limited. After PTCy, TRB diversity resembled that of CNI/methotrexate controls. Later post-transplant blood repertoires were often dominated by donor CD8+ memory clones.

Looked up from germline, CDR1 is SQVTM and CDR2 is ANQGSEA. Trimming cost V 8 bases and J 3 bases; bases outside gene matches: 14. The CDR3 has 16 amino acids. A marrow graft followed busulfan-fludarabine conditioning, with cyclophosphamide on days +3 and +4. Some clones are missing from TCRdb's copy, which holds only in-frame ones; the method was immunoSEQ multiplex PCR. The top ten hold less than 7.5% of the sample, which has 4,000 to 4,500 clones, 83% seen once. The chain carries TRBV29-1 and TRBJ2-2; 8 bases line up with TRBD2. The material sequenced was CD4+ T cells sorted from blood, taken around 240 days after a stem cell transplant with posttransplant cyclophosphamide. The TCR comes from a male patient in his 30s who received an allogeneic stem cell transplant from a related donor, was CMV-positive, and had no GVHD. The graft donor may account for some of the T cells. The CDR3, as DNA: TGCAGCCTCAGGAATAGCGGGACGAAGGACACCGGGGAGCTGTTTTTT. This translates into CSLRNSGTKDTGELFF.